This is a list of T cell receptor beta chains from one sample in a study of regulatory T cells in long-lasting Graves disease. A single record per CDR3 protein comes from TCRdb applying MiXCR to the multiplex PCR reads. The repertoire consists of some 490,000 distinct CDR3 sequences, with more than 10% occurring once and the leading ten covering 8.9%. The same sample was also studied in work on T cells in Graves' hyperthyroidism and ophthalmopathy.

The sample here was peripheral blood mononuclear cells (PBMCs), taken at new diagnosis, from a patient treated with antithyroid drugs. These receptors originate from a woman aged 25 to 45 with Graves disease. CDR3s include the opening cysteine and the closing phenylalanine or tryptophan. The D gene is left open where the match is weak. Clone size is not always given. Where it is, it says once, few, many or a class for expanded clones.

16,.,TRBJ2-5,many,TRBV18,TGTGCCAGCTCTCGTGGGGCAGACCGGCTAACCGAGGTTGGGGACTTC,CASSRGADRLTEVGDF
16,.,TRBJ1-4,.,TRBV6-5,TGTGCCAGCAGTTACTCGAGACCTGGCGTTTATGAAAAACTGTTTTTT,CASSYSRPGVYEKLFF
14,TRBD2,TRBJ2-7,.,TRBV11-2,TGTGCCAGCAGCGGAAGCGGGGGGGGCTACGAGCAGTACTTC,CASSGSGGGYEQYF
15,.,TRBJ1-1,many,TRBV20-1,TGCAGTGCTACCCTCACTCCTCAGGGAGGCACTGAAGCTTTCTTT,CSATLTPQGGTEAFF
15,.,TRBJ2-2,.,TRBV7-9,TGTGCCAGCAGCTCGGACGACGCGAACACCGGGGAGCTGTTTTTT,CASSSDDANTGELFF
16,TRBD1,TRBJ1-2,many,TRBV9,TGTGCCAGCAGCGTCAACCGGGACAGGGACCAAAGTGGCTACACCTTC,CASSVNRDRDQSGYTF
16,.,TRBJ1-4,many,TRBV29-1,TGCAGCGCCGGGCGAGGTGGACAGTGGGAAGGTGAAAAACTGTTTTTT,CSAGRGGQWEGEKLFF
16,.,TRBJ1-4,many,TRBV28,TGTGCCAGCAGACCTTACCAAGGACAAAAAAATGAAAAACTGTTTTTT,CASRPYQGQKNEKLFF
14,.,TRBJ2-1,.,TRBV7-2,TGTGCCAGCAGCTTATTGCCCGGGTACAATGAGCAGTTCTTC,CASSLLPGYNEQFF
13,TRBD1,TRBJ1-1,many,TRBV30,TGTGCCTGGAGCCAGGGGGCTACCACTGAAGCTTTCTTT,CAWSQGATTEAFF
13,TRBD1,TRBJ1-3,many,TRBV28,TGTGCCAGCCTTGGACAGGCTGGAAACACCATATATTTT,CASLGQAGNTIYF
16,.,TRBJ1-2,.,TRBV27,TGTGCCAGCAAGAGTTTTCCCCCGTTAGCTAACTATGGCTACACCTTC,CASKSFPPLANYGYTF
14,TRBD2,TRBJ2-5,few,TRBV10-2,TGCGCCAGCGGAAAACTAGCGGGAGTTGAGACCCAGTACTTC,CASGKLAGVETQYF
18,TRBD2,TRBJ2-1,many,TRBV3-1,TGTGCCAGCAGCTCCCCGGCGGGGCTAGCGGGAACCTACAATGAGCAGTTCTTC,CASSSPAGLAGTYNEQFF
16,TRBD2,TRBJ2-1,few,TRBV7-9,TGTGCCAGCAGCACCGAGCGGGGACGCTCCTACAATGAGCAGTTCTTC,CASSTERGRSYNEQFF
11,.,TRBJ2-1,few,TRBV12-3/TRBV12-4,TGTGCCAGCAGTTTCCCCGGTGAGCAGTTCTTC,CASSFPGEQFF
18,TRBD2,TRBJ2-1,.,TRBV4-1,TGCGCCAGCAGCCACCACCAGATTCGACTAGCGAAATACAATGAGCAGTTCTTC,CASSHHQIRLAKYNEQFF
18,TRBD1,TRBJ1-5,.,TRBV4-1,TGCGCCAGCAGCCAAGTCCCTTTATTAGGGACAGACAATCAGCCCCAGCATTTT,CASSQVPLLGTDNQPQHF
15,TRBD2,TRBJ2-1,.,TRBV10-1,TGCGCCAGCAGTGGTGGACTAGCGGGAGGGACTGAGCAGTTCTTC,CASSGGLAGGTEQFF
15,.,TRBJ2-3,many,TRBV3-1,TGTGCCAGCAGCCAAGATTCCGTTGTCACAGATACGCAGTATTTT,CASSQDSVVTDTQYF
16,TRBD2,TRBJ2-3,few,TRBV7-2,TGTGCCAGCAGCTTAAGCGGGAGCCTTGTTGCAGATACGCAGTATTTT,CASSLSGSLVADTQYF
14,TRBD1,TRBJ1-1,many,TRBV5-1,TGTGCCAGCAGCTTCCGGGACAGTGACACTGAAGCTTTCTTT,CASSFRDSDTEAFF
15,.,TRBJ2-7,many,TRBV7-2,TGTGCCAGCAGCTTTAACAGGGGAGGTCCGTCCGAGCAGTACTTC,CASSFNRGGPSEQYF
15,.,TRBJ1-6,few,TRBV19,TGTGCCAGTAAGAACCAAAGAGACTATAATTCACCCCTCCACTTT,CASKNQRDYNSPLHF
17,TRBD2,TRBJ2-1,many,TRBV7-9,TGTGCCAGCAGCGAGACCTCCGGGACTAGCGAGTACAATGAGCAGTTCTTC,CASSETSGTSEYNEQFF
11,.,TRBJ2-1,many,TRBV28,TGTGCCAGCAGCCTCGTGAGTATGCAGTTCTTC,CASSLVSMQFF
16,.,TRBJ2-7,many,TRBV18,TGTGCCAGCTCACCGACCGCTGCCCAAGGGACCTACGAGCAGTACTTC,CASSPTAAQGTYEQYF
14,TRBD1,TRBJ2-4,many,TRBV9,TGTGCCAGCAGTACGACAGGGGCTGTAAACATTCAGTACTTC,CASSTTGAVNIQYF
13,.,TRBJ1-5,many,TRBV20-1,TGCAGTGTTATGGAATTGGGGAATCAGCCCCAGCATTTT,CSVMELGNQPQHF
14,.,TRBJ1-5,few,TRBV18,TGTGCCAGCTCACCGTCGAGGGGCCCTCAGCCCCAGCATTTT,CASSPSRGPQPQHF
14,TRBD1,TRBJ1-2,few,TRBV29-1,TGCAGCGCAGAACAGGGGGTTACCAACTATGGCTACACCTTC,CSAEQGVTNYGYTF
14,.,TRBJ1-1,many,TRBV28,TGTGCCAGCAGTCCCAACGACTGGGACGCTGAAGCTTTCTTT,CASSPNDWDAEAFF
16,TRBD2,TRBJ2-3,many,TRBV7-2,TGTGCCAGCAGCTTATTCCGGACTAGCGGCACAGATACGCAGTATTTT,CASSLFRTSGTDTQYF
16,TRBD1,TRBJ2-3,many,TRBV5-8,TGTGCCAGCCTCGACAGGGTGGGTGTTCGCACAGATACGCAGTATTTT,CASLDRVGVRTDTQYF
14,.,TRBJ2-7,.,TRBV19,TGTGCCAGTAGTAACGGGGGAAGCTCCTACGAGCAGTACTTC,CASSNGGSSYEQYF
13,.,TRBJ2-5,.,TRBV28,TGTGCCAGCAGTGACCAGCGGCAAGAGACCCAGTACTTC,CASSDQRQETQYF
15,.,TRBJ1-4,.,TRBV5-1,TGCGCCAGCAGCCCTCCCGAGGTGGGATTAGGGAAACTGTTTTTT,CASSPPEVGLGKLFF
15,TRBD2,TRBJ2-7,many,TRBV3-1,TGTGCCAGCAGCCCCGGGACTAGCGGGAGATACGAGCAGTACTTC,CASSPGTSGRYEQYF
13,TRBD1,TRBJ1-1,many,TRBV2,TGTGCCAGCAGGGAGACAGGGGGCACTGAAGCTTTCTTT,CASRETGGTEAFF
17,.,TRBJ2-7,few,TRBV25-1,TGTGCCAGCAGTGAATGGACTCTAAAAGAGGGGGGCTACGAGCAGTACTTC,CASSEWTLKEGGYEQYF
15,TRBD2,TRBJ2-1,many,TRBV15,TGTGCCACCAGCAGGGGGTGGACTAGTCAGAATGAGCAGTTCTTC,CATSRGWTSQNEQFF
12,.,TRBJ2-1,few,TRBV7-2,TGTGCCAGCAGCTTAGGGGGGACTCAGCAGTTCTTC,CASSLGGTQQFF